Following are 16 T cell receptor beta chains from one sample sequenced in a study of monozygotic twins with inflammatory bowel disease. TCRdb reworked the 5' RACE reads into one entry per CDR3 protein, no DNA. Across 330,000 or so distinct CDR3 sequences, the top ten clones capture 2% of the sample. Sequencing used blood. Every receptor here comes from a human donor with ulcerative colitis or Crohn's disease, or a healthy co-twin of an affected twin (not recorded which).

V is TRBV20-1 and J is TRBJ2-5; no DNA is available, so the TRBD2 call from TCRdb remains unchecked. In germline, CDR1 is DFQATT, CDR2 SNEGSKA (reference sequence). The CDR3 is 18 residues long. CDR3 residues: CSASLGLAGMGYQETQYF.

The chain links TRBV6-5 to TRBJ2-3; TCRdb selects TRBD2, and the lack of DNA leaves this call unchecked. The length of the CDR3 is 18 residues. CDR1 and CDR2 from the germline V gene are MNHEY and SVGAGI. The CDR3 region is CASSYSPPGTSGTDTQYF.

This chain joins TRBV20-1 and TRBJ2-1; checking the TCRdb D call of TRBD1 is not possible without DNA. The germline gives CDR1 DFQATT, CDR2 SNEGSKA (reference sequence). CDR3 length: 14 residues. CDR3 sequence reads: CSASRDWGRGRQFF.

The V and J genes are TRBV7-9 and TRBJ2-2; as DNA is missing, the TRBD2 call by TCRdb cannot be tested. Germline values: CDR1 SEHNR, CDR2 FQNEAQ (reference sequence). This CDR3 is built from 15 residues. CDR3 protein: CASSLLAADTGELFF.

The chain uses TRBV5-4 and TRBJ2-4; TCRdb's D gene call, TRBD1, goes unchecked for lack of DNA. This CDR3 has 14 residues. The V gene's germline CDR1 is SGHNT and CDR2 YYREEE (reference sequence). The chain's CDR3 is CASKGGGTKNIQYF.

J is TRBJ2-1 and V is TRBV6-5; TCRdb reports TRBD1, a call that lacks DNA to check it against. The CDR3 consists of 16 residues. In germline, CDR1 is MNHEY, CDR2 SVGAGI. Here the CDR3 reads CASSSTGGISYNEQFF.

The chain uses TRBV5-1 and TRBJ2-3; TCRdb's D call of TRBD2 is untestable without DNA. The germline gives CDR1 SGHRS, CDR2 YFSETQ. The length of the CDR3 is 15 residues. CDR3 amino acids: CASSWAARPTDTQYF.

The chain employs TRBV10-3 and TRBJ1-5; checking the TCRdb D call of TRBD1 is not possible without DNA. In germline, CDR1 is ENHRY, CDR2 SYGVKD. There are 15 residues in the CDR3. The CDR3 protein is CAISESGRGGQPQHF.

This rearrangement joins TRBV4-1 to TRBJ2-5; no DNA is available, so the TRBD1 call from TCRdb remains unchecked. The CDR3 contains 15 residues. Germline V gene lookup returns CDR1 MGHRA and CDR2 YSYEKL. CDR3 in amino acids: CASSQEGQGVETQYF.

This chain uses TRBV5-4 with TRBJ2-1. CDR1 is SGHNT and CDR2 is YYREEE in the germline V gene (reference sequence). This CDR3 is built from 15 residues. Here the CDR3 reads CASTLTSGSFLEQFF. The full variable domain, completed using reference TRBV5-4 and TRBJ2-1, is ETGVTQSPTHLIKTRGQQVTLRCSSQSGHNTVSWYQQALGQGPQFIFQYYREEENGRGNFPPRFSGLQFPNYSSELNVNALELDDSALYLCASTLTSGSFLEQFFGPGTRLTVL.

This chain links TRBV14 with TRBJ2-2; TCRdb returns TRBD2, unconfirmable since there is no DNA. Germline-derived CDR1 and CDR2 are SGHDN and FVKESK. The CDR3 loop spans 18 amino acids. CDR3 sequence reads: CASSLGRVRTANTGELFF.

The chain uses TRBV18 and TRBJ1-2. CDR1 is KGHSH and CDR2 is LQKENI in the germline V gene. The CDR3 runs 13 residues. CDR3 sequence reads: CASSPPNDYGYTF.

The chain has TRBV5-6 and TRBJ2-7; TCRdb's assignment of TRBD1 cannot be checked, as there is no DNA. Germline V gives CDR1 SGHDT, CDR2 YYEEEE. This CDR3 spans 13 amino acids. CDR3 amino acids: CASSLGQGGEQYF.

The chain couples TRBV12-3 or TRBV12-4 to TRBJ1-1; the D gene TCRdb calls, TRBD1, cannot be checked with no DNA. The CDR3 runs to 14 residues. CDR3 loop: CASSSEGADTEAFF.

The rearrangement joins TRBV7-9 to TRBJ2-1; lacking DNA, the TRBD2 call made by TCRdb goes unchecked. The CDR3 runs to 15 residues. CDR1 and CDR2 (germline): SEHNR, FQNEAQ (reference sequence). CDR3 residues: CASSLTSGRLIEQFF.

The rearrangement joins TRBV15 to TRBJ2-3; lacking DNA, the TRBD1 call made by TCRdb goes unchecked. The CDR3 is 14 residues long. Germline values: CDR1 LNHNV, CDR2 YYDKDF (reference sequence). CDR3 protein: CATSNGPGTDTQYF.